This entry concerns a single T cell receptor (beta chain). In its sample, this clone was seen once. Its specific antigen is unknown. No base-level quality is on record; no much larger clone is a single base apart. The source of the sample is a study of blood T cell repertoires in COVID-19 (dated by TCRdb to the early 2020s). For context, the study as a whole: Samples covering the acute and convalescent phases of COVID-19 were provided by collaborators in the United States, Italy and Spain. The prospective study material was composed of cDNA or gDNA derived from T cells, B-cell-depleted T cells, or PBMCs. Deeply sampled blood TCRbeta repertoires from subjects exposed to, actively infected with, or recovered from COVID-19 were included in the dataset. The repertoires were made available in a free public database intended to serve as a resource for research on the immune response to SARS-CoV-2. The samples were drawn from two sources: the first 160 participants of the ongoing ImmuneRACE study, and 1,000 to 1,500 subjects contributed by 6 global collaborators. Nearly every sample came with metadata listing a de-identified subject ID, COVID-19 status, age in years and sex. HLA class I and class II types, where available, came from metadata supplied by the sample provider rather than from assay-based typing.

TCRbeta CDR3 regions were amplified from genomic DNA by means of the immunoSEQ Assay, a bias-controlled multiplex PCR. Per the original workflow: The number of nucleated cells in each sample was estimated from the amplification of reference gene primers within the assay. To quantify the absolute abundance of each unique TCRbeta CDR3 rearrangement, sequence reads were collapsed and filtered. Productive Simpson clonality was computed per sample as the square root of Simpson's diversity index over productive rearrangements. The source is immuneACCESS, and TCRdb retained only in-frame sequences with V and J called. Part of the clones is not carried over; for the studies checked, unresolved V genes explain less than half of this, and the remainder is unexplained. V and J calls and clone size follow that table, whereas D and trimming were derived from the DNA. In all, the sample holds approximately 210,000 clones, and around 91% of those were seen once. The top ten clones comprise 4% to 6% of the sample.

The germline V gene (reference sequence) sets CDR1 to SEHNR and CDR2 to FQNEAQ. Counted from cysteine to phenylalanine, this CDR3 has 13 amino acids. The only DNA kept is the CDR3, 39 bases in frame from the first base. The trim is 6 bases for V and 1 base for J, with a gap of 9 bases between the germline ends. Study-level results and caveats: The amount of clinical and demographic metadata varied by source and participant and was provided uncurated.

Collaborating institutions collected whole blood in K2EDTA tubes following their own protocols. For TCRbeta analysis, collaborator samples were shipped as frozen whole blood, as isolated PBMCs, or as DNA extracted from either sample type. This TCR derives from a middle-aged woman with acute or convalescent COVID-19. Rearrangement joined TRBV7-9 to TRBJ1-1; no D gene can be assigned with confidence. Sequencing was done on a sample of peripheral blood. The CDR3 region reads CASRYGPNTEAFF. The DNA is as follows: TGTGCCAGCAGATATGGGCCGAACACTGAAGCTTTCTTT.